This T cell receptor beta chain was retrieved from a study of blood T cells in healthy people across ages. General observations from the study: Diversity figures derived from one million T cells were judged to underestimate the true value. Leaving the PBMCs unsorted stopped any conclusive comparison of naive versus antigen-experienced cells. Donor CMV status was unknown, possibly confounding expanded clonotype changes.

This clonotype has just a few counts. The antigen remains unidentified. Next came a second PCR, run for about 6 to 12 cycles, which used a sample-barcoded 5' primer along with a J-beta primer mix. Individual samples furnished no less than 2.5 million CDR3-containing paired-end reads apiece. TCRdb called the 5' RACE reads again in MiXCR, with one record for every CDR3 protein. This sample has approximately 900,000 distinct CDR3 sequences, with roughly 43% found just once. This TCR came from a man aged 25-45 years in good health. The specimen was blood.

CDR3 in amino acids: CASSLDVGATYNEQFF. The CDR3 DNA sequence: TGTGCCAGCAGCTTGGACGTGGGCGCCACCTACAATGAGCAGTTCTTC. The chain joins TRBV5-6 to TRBJ2-1; D is ambiguous. Germline V gene sequence: CDR1 SGHDT, CDR2 YYEEEE. The V and J ends lost 0 bases and 2 bases respectively, with 12 bases between them. The CDR3 covers 16 residues.